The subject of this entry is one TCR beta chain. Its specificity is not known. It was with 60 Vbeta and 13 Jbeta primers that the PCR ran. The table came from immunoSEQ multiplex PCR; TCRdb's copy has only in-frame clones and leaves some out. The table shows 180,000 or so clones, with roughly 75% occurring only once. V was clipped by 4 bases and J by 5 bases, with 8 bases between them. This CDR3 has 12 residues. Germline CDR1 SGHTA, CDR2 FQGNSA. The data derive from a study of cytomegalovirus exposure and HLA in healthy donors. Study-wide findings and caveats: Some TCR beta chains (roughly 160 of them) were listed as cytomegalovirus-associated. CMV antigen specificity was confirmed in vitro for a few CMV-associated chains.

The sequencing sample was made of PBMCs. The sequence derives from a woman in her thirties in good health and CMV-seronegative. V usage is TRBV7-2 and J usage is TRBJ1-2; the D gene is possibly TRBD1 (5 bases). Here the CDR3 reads CASSSQGYGYTF. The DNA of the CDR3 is TGTGCCAGCAGCTCCCAGGGTTATGGCTACACCTTC.